This TCR beta chain originates from a study of T cell responses to AZD1222 COVID-19 vaccine. Concerning this clone itself: What it binds is not known.

Germline assignment: CDR1 MDHEN and CDR2 SYDVKM. Trimming removed 6 bases from V and 3 bases from J; junction bases left unmatched: 3. The CDR3 totals 13 residues. Study observations and caveats: Following two doses of AZD1222, Spike-specific TCR breadth and depth rose. Spike as a whole was targeted by vaccine-associated CD4 TCRs, dominant at 160-218 and 743-854.

Libraries were prepared by immunoSEQ multiplex PCR; TCRdb keeps only in-frame clonotypes and omits some of them. The sample yields about 110,000 clones, nearly 90% seen once. The chain carries TRBV28 and TRBJ2-7, with TRBD1 matching 9 bases. The sequence was collected from an adult in good health. Sequencing used peripheral blood, obtained on day 0 of MenACWY control vaccination. DNA for the CDR3: TGTGCCAGCAGGTTGACAGGGGGCTACGAGCAGTACTTC. This encodes CASRLTGGYEQYF.